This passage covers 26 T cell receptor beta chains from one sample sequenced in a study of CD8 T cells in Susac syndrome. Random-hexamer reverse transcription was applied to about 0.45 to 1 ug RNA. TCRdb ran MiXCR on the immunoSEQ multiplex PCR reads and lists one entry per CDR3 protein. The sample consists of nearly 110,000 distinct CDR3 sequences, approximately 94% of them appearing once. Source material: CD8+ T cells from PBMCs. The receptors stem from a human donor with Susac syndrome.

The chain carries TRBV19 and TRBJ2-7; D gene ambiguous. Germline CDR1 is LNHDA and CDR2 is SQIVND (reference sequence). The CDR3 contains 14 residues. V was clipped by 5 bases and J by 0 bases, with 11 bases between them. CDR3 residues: CASSYEASSYEQYF. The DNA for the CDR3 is TGTGCCAGTAGTTATGAAGCCAGCTCCTACGAGCAGTACTTC.

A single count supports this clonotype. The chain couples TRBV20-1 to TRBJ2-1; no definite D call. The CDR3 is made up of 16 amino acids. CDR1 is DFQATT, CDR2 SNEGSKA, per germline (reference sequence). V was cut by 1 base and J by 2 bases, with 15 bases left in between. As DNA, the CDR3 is TGCAGTGCTAGAGTCCTTGGGTCGGAGACCTACAATGAGCAGTTCTTC. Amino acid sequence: CSARVLGSETYNEQFF.

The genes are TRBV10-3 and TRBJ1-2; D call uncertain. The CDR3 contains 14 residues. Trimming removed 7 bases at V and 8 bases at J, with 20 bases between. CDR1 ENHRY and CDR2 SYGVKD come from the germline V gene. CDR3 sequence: CAITLENALGGYTF. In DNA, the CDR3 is TGTGCCATCACACTCGAGAATGCTCTTGGAGGCTACACCTTC.

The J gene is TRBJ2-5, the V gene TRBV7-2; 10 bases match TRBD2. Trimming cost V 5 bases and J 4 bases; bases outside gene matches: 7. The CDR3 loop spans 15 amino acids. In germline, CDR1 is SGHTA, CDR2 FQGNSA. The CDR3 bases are TGTGCCAGCAGCCCGGGACTAGCGAGTGGAGAGACCCAGTACTTC. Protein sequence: CASSPGLASGETQYF. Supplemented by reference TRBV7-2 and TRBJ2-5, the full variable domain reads GAGVSQSPSNKVTEKGKDVELRCDPISGHTALYWYRQSLGQGLEFLIYFQGNSAPDKSGLPSDRFSAERTGGSVSTLTIQRTQQEDSAVYLCASSPGLASGETQYFGPGTRLLVL.

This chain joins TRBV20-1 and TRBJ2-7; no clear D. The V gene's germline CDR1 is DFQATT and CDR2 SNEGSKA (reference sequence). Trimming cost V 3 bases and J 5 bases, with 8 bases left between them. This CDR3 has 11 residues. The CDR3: CSARATHEQYF. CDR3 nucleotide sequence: TGCAGTGCTAGGGCTACCCACGAGCAGTACTTC.

CDR3 residues: CASSQGDRDAHPDSPLHF. CDR3 nucleotides: TGTGCCAGCAGCCAAGGGGACAGAGACGCTCATCCAGATTCACCCCTCCACTTT. The chain is built from TRBV14 and TRBJ1-6, with 7 bases that match TRBD1. The germline gives CDR1 SGHDN, CDR2 FVKESK. CDR3 length equals 18 residues. V shed 1 base and J 8 bases; nucleotides not matched to a gene: 14.

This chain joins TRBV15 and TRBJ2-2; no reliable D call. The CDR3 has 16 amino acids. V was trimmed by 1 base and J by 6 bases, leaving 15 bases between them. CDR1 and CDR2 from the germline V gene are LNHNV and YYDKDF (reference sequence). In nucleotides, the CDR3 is TGTGCCACCAGCAGAGCGATAGGGTCGGTCCCCGGGGAGCTGTTTTTT. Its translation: CATSRAIGSVPGELFF. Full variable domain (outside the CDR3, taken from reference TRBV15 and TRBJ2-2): DAMVIQNPRYQVTQFGKPVTLSCSQTLNHNVMYWYQQKSSQAPKLLFHYYDKDFNNEADTPDNFQSRRPNTSFCFLDIRSPGLGDTAMYLCATSRAIGSVPGELFFGEGSRLTVL.

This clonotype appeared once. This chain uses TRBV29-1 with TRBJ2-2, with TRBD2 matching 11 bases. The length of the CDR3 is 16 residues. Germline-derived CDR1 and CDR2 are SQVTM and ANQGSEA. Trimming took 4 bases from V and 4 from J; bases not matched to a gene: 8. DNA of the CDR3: TGCAGCGTTGTTGTAGCGGGGGGGTTGTCCACCGGGGAGCTGTTTTTT. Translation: CSVVVAGGLSTGELFF.

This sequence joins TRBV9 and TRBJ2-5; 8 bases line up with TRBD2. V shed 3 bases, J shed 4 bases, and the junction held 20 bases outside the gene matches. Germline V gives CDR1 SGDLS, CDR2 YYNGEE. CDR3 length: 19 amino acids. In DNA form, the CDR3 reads TGTGCCAGCAGCGCGAGGCTCAGGGGACTAGGACGGAATGCAGAGACCCAGTACTTC. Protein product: CASSARLRGLGRNAETQYF.

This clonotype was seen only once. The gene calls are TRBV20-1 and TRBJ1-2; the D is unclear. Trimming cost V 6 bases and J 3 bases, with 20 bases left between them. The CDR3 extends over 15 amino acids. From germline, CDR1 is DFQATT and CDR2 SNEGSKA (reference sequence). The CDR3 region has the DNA TGCAGTGCCCCCGACGAAAGGCAGAGCCACTATGGCTACACCTTC. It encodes CSAPDERQSHYGYTF.

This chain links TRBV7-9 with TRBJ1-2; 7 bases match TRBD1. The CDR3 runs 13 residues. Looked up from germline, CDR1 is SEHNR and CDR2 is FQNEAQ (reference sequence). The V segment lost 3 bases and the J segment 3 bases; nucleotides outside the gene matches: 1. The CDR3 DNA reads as TGTGCCAGCAGCTTCGACAGGGACTATGGCTACACCTTC. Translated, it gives CASSFDRDYGYTF.

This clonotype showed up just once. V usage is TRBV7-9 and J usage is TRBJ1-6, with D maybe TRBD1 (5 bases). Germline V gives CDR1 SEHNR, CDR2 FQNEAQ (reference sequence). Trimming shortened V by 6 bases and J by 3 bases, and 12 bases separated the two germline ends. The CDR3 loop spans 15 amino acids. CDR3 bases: TGTGCCAGCAGGGGAGACAGTGGCTATAATTCACCCCTCCACTTT. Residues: CASRGDSGYNSPLHF. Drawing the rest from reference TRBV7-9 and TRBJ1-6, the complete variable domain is DTGVSQNPRHKITKRGQNVTFRCDPISEHNRLYWYRQTLGQGPEFLTYFQNEAQLEKSRLLSDRFSAERPKGSFSTLEIQRTEQGDSAMYLCASRGDSGYNSPLHFGNGTRLTVT.

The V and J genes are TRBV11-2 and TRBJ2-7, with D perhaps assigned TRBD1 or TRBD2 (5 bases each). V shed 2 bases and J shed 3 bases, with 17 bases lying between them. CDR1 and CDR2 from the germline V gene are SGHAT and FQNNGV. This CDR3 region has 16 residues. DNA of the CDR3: TGTGCCAGCAGCTTATTCCCCCGACAGCGGTTCTACGAGCAGTACTTC. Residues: CASSLFPRQRFYEQYF.

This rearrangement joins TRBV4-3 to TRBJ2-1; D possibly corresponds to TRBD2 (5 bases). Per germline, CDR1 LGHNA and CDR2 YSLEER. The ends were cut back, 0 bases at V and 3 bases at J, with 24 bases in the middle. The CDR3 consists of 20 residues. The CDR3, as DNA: TGCGCCAGCAGCCAAGAAGAACTAGATGAGGGAGCCTACGACTACAATGAGCAGTTCTTC. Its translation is CASSQEELDEGAYDYNEQFF.

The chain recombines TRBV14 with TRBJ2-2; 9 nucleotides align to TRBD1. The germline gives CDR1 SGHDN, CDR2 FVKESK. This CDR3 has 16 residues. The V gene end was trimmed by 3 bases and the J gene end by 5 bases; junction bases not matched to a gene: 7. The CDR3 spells CASSQTDRGYTGELFF. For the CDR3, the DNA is TGTGCCAGCAGCCAGACGGACAGGGGATATACCGGGGAGCTGTTTTTT.

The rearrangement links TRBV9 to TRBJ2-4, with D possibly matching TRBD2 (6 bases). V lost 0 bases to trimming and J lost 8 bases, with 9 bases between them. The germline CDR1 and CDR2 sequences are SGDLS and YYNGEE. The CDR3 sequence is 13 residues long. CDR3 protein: CASSVGGEDIQYF. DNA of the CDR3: TGTGCCAGCAGCGTAGGAGGGGAGGACATTCAGTACTTC.

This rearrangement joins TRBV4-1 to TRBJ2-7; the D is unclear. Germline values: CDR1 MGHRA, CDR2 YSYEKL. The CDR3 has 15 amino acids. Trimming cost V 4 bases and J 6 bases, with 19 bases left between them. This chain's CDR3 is CASSLRVGPEAEQYF. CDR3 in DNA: TGCGCCAGCAGCCTGCGAGTAGGGCCTGAAGCCGAGCAGTACTTC.

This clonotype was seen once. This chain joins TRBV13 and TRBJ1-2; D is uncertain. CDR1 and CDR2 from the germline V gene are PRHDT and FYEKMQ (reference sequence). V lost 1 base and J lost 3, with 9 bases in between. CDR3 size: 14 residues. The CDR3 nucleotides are TGTGCCAGCAGCTTAGACGGGCAGTACTATGGCTACACCTTC. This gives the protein CASSLDGQYYGYTF. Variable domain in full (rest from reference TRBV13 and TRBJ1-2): AAGVIQSPRHLIKEKRETATLKCYPIPRHDTVYWYQQGPGQDPQFLISFYEKMQSDKGSIPDRFSAQQFSDYHSELNMSSLELGDSALYFCASSLDGQYYGYTFGSGTRLTVV.

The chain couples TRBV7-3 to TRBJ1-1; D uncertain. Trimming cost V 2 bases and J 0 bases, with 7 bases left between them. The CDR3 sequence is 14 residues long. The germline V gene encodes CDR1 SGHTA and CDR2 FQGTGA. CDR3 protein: CASSLWPLNTEAFF. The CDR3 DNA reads TGTGCCAGCAGCTTATGGCCTTTGAACACTGAAGCTTTCTTT.

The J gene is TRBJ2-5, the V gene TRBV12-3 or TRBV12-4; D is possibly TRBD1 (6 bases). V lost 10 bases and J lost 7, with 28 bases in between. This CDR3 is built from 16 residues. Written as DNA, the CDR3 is TGTGCCATCCACCCCCACCTTAGCAGGGGCTCGTGGACCCAGTACTTC. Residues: CAIHPHLSRGSWTQYF.

The CDR3 DNA sequence: TGTGCCAGCTCAGGGACGGGGACAGGGCCCACCGAGACCCAGTACTTC. Encoded protein: CASSGTGTGPTETQYF. This sequence joins TRBV13 and TRBJ2-5; 9 positions match TRBD1. The CDR3 is made up of 16 amino acids. V was pared by 8 bases and J by 5 bases, with 15 bases of the junction left unmatched. Per germline, CDR1 PRHDT and CDR2 FYEKMQ (reference sequence). Full variable domain (rest looked up from reference TRBV13 and TRBJ2-5): AAGVIQSPRHLIKEKRETATLKCYPIPRHDTVYWYQQGPGQDPQFLISFYEKMQSDKGSIPDRFSAQQFSDYHSELNMSSLELGDSALYFCASSGTGTGPTETQYFGPGTRLLVL.

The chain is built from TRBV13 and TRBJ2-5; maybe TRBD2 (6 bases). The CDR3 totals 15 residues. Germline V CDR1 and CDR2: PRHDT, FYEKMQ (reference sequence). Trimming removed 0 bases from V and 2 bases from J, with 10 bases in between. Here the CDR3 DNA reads TGTGCCAGCAGCTTAGGGAGGAGGGGTCAAGAGACCCAGTACTTC. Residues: CASSLGRRGQETQYF.

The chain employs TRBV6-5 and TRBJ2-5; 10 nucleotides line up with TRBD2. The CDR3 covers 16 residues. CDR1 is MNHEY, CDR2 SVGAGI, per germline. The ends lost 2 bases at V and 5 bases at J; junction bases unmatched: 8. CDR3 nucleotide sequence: TGTGCCAGCAGTTACCTCAGCGGGGGGGCCTGGGAGACCCAGTACTTC. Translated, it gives CASSYLSGGAWETQYF.

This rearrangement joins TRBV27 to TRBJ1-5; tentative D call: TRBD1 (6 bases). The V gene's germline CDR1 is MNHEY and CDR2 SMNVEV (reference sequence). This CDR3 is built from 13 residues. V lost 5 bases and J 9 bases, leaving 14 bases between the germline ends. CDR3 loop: CASSRTAEWPQHF. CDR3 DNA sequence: TGTGCCAGCAGTAGGACAGCTGAGTGGCCCCAGCATTTT.

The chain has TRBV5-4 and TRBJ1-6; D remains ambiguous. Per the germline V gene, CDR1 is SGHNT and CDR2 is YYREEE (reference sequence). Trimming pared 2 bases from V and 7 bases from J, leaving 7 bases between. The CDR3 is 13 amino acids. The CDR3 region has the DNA TGTGCCAGCAGCTTTGGAACCAATTCACCCCTCCACTTT. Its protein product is CASSFGTNSPLHF.

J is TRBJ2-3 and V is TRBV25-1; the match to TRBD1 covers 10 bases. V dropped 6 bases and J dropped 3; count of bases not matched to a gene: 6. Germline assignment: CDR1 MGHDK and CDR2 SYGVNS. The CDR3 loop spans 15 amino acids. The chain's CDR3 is CASSPGQGRTDTQYF. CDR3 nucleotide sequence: TGTGCCAGCAGCCCGGGACAGGGGAGAACAGATACGCAGTATTTT.